The rows below give T cell receptor beta chains drawn from one sample of a study of T cell clones after liver transplantation. Generated by immunoSEQ multiplex PCR, the TCRdb table keeps only in-frame clones and is missing some. Here the sample spans about 120,000 clones, less than 95% being singletons. Specimen: CD4+ T cells from blood, collected 12 months after liver transplant. These receptor sequences come from a human patient who received a liver transplant. Some T cells may be provided by the graft donor. Both conserved end residues are part of each CDR3. Each record gives: V gene, J gene, clone size, D gene, CDR3 protein, CDR3 DNA. The D gene is left open where the match is weak. For some rows the clone size is stated as once, few or many, or as a class when expanded; others skip it.

V gene: TRBV5-1
J gene: TRBJ2-2
clone size: -
D gene: -
CDR3 protein: CASTLGGANTGELFF
CDR3 DNA: TGCGCCAGCACCTTGGGCGGGGCGAACACCGGGGAGCTGTTTTTT

V gene: TRBV2
J gene: TRBJ1-3
clone size: -
D gene: -
CDR3 protein: CASSDRGSGNTIYF
CDR3 DNA: TGTGCCAGCAGTGACAGAGGCTCTGGAAACACCATATATTTT

V gene: TRBV5-1
J gene: TRBJ2-1
clone size: -
D gene: TRBD2
CDR3 protein: CASSWGLAGDSYNEQFF
CDR3 DNA: TGCGCCAGCAGCTGGGGGCTAGCGGGAGATTCCTACAATGAGCAGTTCTTC

V gene: TRBV9
J gene: TRBJ1-4
clone size: -
D gene: -
CDR3 protein: CASSPRGTPNEKLFF
CDR3 DNA: TGTGCCAGCAGCCCAAGAGGGACACCTAATGAAAAACTGTTTTTT

V gene: TRBV11-2
J gene: TRBJ1-1
clone size: -
D gene: TRBD1
CDR3 protein: CASRDRASLTEAFF
CDR3 DNA: TGTGCCAGCAGGGACAGGGCATCGCTTACTGAAGCTTTCTTT

V gene: TRBV29-1
J gene: TRBJ2-3
clone size: -
D gene: -
CDR3 protein: CSVVGWGTDTQYF
CDR3 DNA: TGCAGCGTTGTTGGGTGGGGCACAGATACGCAGTATTTT

V gene: TRBV5-6
J gene: TRBJ1-4
clone size: -
D gene: -
CDR3 protein: CASSLDSLNEKLFF
CDR3 DNA: TGTGCCAGCAGCTTAGACAGCCTCAATGAAAAACTGTTTTTT

V gene: TRBV12-5
J gene: TRBJ2-7
clone size: -
D gene: -
CDR3 protein: CASGPLYEQYF
CDR3 DNA: TGTGCTAGTGGTCCCCTCTACGAGCAGTACTTC

V gene: TRBV5-4
J gene: TRBJ1-4
clone size: -
D gene: -
CDR3 protein: CASSLGVNNEKLFF
CDR3 DNA: TGTGCCAGCAGCTTAGGGGTAAATAATGAAAAACTGTTTTTT

V gene: TRBV11-2
J gene: TRBJ2-3
clone size: -
D gene: -
CDR3 protein: CASSLHPRDVDTQYF
CDR3 DNA: TGTGCCAGCAGCTTGCATCCCAGGGATGTCGATACGCAGTATTTT

V gene: TRBV7-8
J gene: TRBJ1-5
clone size: -
D gene: TRBD1
CDR3 protein: CASSPGTGIVFSNQPQHF
CDR3 DNA: TGTGCCAGCAGCCCTGGGACAGGGATAGTTTTTAGCAATCAGCCCCAGCATTTT

V gene: TRBV4-1
J gene: TRBJ2-7
clone size: -
D gene: -
CDR3 protein: CASSQAGRGSSYEQYF
CDR3 DNA: TGCGCCAGCAGCCAGGCGGGTCGGGGGTCATCCTACGAGCAGTACTTC

V gene: TRBV7-2
J gene: TRBJ2-6
clone size: -
D gene: TRBD1
CDR3 protein: CASSLDRSGANVLTF
CDR3 DNA: TGTGCCAGCAGCCTGGACAGGTCTGGGGCCAACGTCCTGACTTTC

V gene: TRBV28
J gene: TRBJ1-2
clone size: -
D gene: -
CDR3 protein: CASSLKANYGYTF
CDR3 DNA: TGTGCCAGCAGTTTGAAGGCCAACTATGGCTACACCTTC

V gene: TRBV4-2
J gene: TRBJ2-2
clone size: -
D gene: TRBD2
CDR3 protein: CASSQVGAGGAGELFF
CDR3 DNA: TGTGCCAGCAGCCAAGTCGGAGCGGGAGGTGCCGGGGAGCTGTTTTTT

V gene: TRBV19
J gene: TRBJ1-4
clone size: -
D gene: -
CDR3 protein: CASSYQAKNEKLFF
CDR3 DNA: TGTGCCAGTAGTTACCAGGCGAAGAATGAAAAACTGTTTTTT

V gene: TRBV2
J gene: TRBJ1-3
clone size: -
D gene: TRBD1
CDR3 protein: CASSWDRGTGNTIYF
CDR3 DNA: TGTGCCAGCAGTTGGGACAGGGGAACGGGAAACACCATATATTTT

V gene: TRBV29-1
J gene: TRBJ2-7
clone size: -
D gene: -
CDR3 protein: CSVANGYEQYF
CDR3 DNA: TGCAGCGTTGCAAACGGATACGAGCAGTACTTC

V gene: TRBV29-1
J gene: TRBJ2-1
clone size: -
D gene: -
CDR3 protein: CSVVYYNEQFF
CDR3 DNA: TGCAGCGTTGTATATTACAATGAGCAGTTCTTC

V gene: TRBV5-8
J gene: TRBJ2-5
clone size: -
D gene: -
CDR3 protein: CASSLLRGTQYF
CDR3 DNA: TGTGCCAGCAGCTTGTTAAGAGGGACCCAGTACTTC

V gene: TRBV15
J gene: TRBJ1-4
clone size: -
D gene: -
CDR3 protein: CATSSIGGVEKLFF
CDR3 DNA: TGTGCCACCAGCAGCATCGGCGGAGTCGAAAAACTGTTTTTT

V gene: TRBV5-4
J gene: TRBJ1-4
clone size: -
D gene: -
CDR3 protein: CASSLGYSEKLFF
CDR3 DNA: TGTGCCAGCAGCTTGGGTTATTCTGAAAAACTGTTTTTT

V gene: TRBV6-5
J gene: TRBJ2-2
clone size: -
D gene: -
CDR3 protein: CASNVWGVTGELFF
CDR3 DNA: TGTGCCAGCAACGTATGGGGTGTCACCGGGGAGCTGTTTTTT

V gene: TRBV28
J gene: TRBJ1-1
clone size: -
D gene: -
CDR3 protein: CASSTISHTVGEAFF
CDR3 DNA: TGTGCCAGCAGCACGATTTCCCACACGGTCGGGGAGGCTTTCTTT

V gene: TRBV6-5
J gene: TRBJ2-3
clone size: -
D gene: -
CDR3 protein: CASSSDRRTDTQYF
CDR3 DNA: TGTGCCAGCAGTTCCGACAGGCGCACAGATACGCAGTATTTT

V gene: TRBV2
J gene: TRBJ2-1
clone size: -
D gene: -
CDR3 protein: CASSESRGEQFF
CDR3 DNA: TGTGCCAGCAGTGAATCCCGCGGTGAGCAGTTCTTC

V gene: TRBV7-9
J gene: TRBJ2-5
clone size: -
D gene: -
CDR3 protein: CASSLAGAFRTQYF
CDR3 DNA: TGTGCCAGCAGCTTAGCAGGGGCCTTTAGGACCCAGTACTTC

V gene: TRBV5-1
J gene: TRBJ1-2
clone size: few
D gene: -
CDR3 protein: CASSGDGSYGYTF
CDR3 DNA: TGCGCCAGCAGCGGGGACGGAAGCTATGGCTACACCTTC

V gene: TRBV5-6
J gene: TRBJ2-1
clone size: -
D gene: TRBD2
CDR3 protein: CASSLVAGVAPNEQFF
CDR3 DNA: TGTGCCAGCAGCTTGGTGGCGGGAGTAGCCCCCAATGAGCAGTTCTTC

V gene: TRBV10-2
J gene: TRBJ2-6
clone size: -
D gene: -
CDR3 protein: CASSIGGSGANVLTF
CDR3 DNA: TGCGCCAGCAGTATAGGGGGCTCTGGGGCCAACGTCCTGACTTTC

V gene: TRBV7-8
J gene: TRBJ1-3
clone size: -
D gene: TRBD1
CDR3 protein: CASTLGTGGILSGNTIYF
CDR3 DNA: TGTGCCAGCACTCTTGGGACAGGGGGCATCCTCTCTGGAAACACCATATATTTT

V gene: TRBV27
J gene: TRBJ2-2
clone size: once
D gene: TRBD2
CDR3 protein: CASSPTGGTGELFF
CDR3 DNA: TGTGCCAGCAGCCCGACGGGGGGCACCGGGGAGCTGTTTTTT

V gene: TRBV7-2
J gene: TRBJ2-1
clone size: -
D gene: -
CDR3 protein: CASSSLGGSSYNEQFF
CDR3 DNA: TGTGCCAGCAGCAGTCTGGGCGGGTCCTCCTACAATGAGCAGTTCTTC